One and the same sample provided the 21 T cell receptor beta chains below, sequenced in a study of blood T cell repertoires in COVID-19 (dated by TCRdb to 2020 to 2021). The library was made by the immunoSEQ multiplex PCR assay. The clones in this table, taken by TCRdb from immuneACCESS, are in-frame only. Not every clone is retained; where verified, under half of the shortfall comes from an unresolved V gene, and the cause of the rest is unknown. The sample table shows approximately 84,000 clones, and 75% to 85% are seen once. Jointly, the top ten make up 25% to 35% of the sample. Sequenced sample: peripheral blood. These receptors were taken from a woman older than 75 with acute or convalescent COVID-19.

The rearrangement joins TRBV15 to TRBJ1-1; D is undetermined. CDR1 is LNHNV and CDR2 is YYDKDF in the germline V gene (reference sequence). V dropped 0 bases and J dropped 1 base, with 9 bases sitting between them. The CDR3 is 15 residues long. The CDR3 sequence: CATSRDRVGNTEAFF. The CDR3 DNA follows: TGTGCCACCAGCAGAGATCGGGTGGGGAACACTGAAGCTTTCTTT. Full variable domain (rest looked up from reference TRBV15 and TRBJ1-1): DAMVIQNPRYQVTQFGKPVTLSCSQTLNHNVMYWYQQKSSQAPKLLFHYYDKDFNNEADTPDNFQSRRPNTSFCFLDIRSPGLGDTAMYLCATSRDRVGNTEAFFGQGTRLTVV.

The chain employs TRBV11-3 and TRBJ2-1; a weak D match, TRBD1 (5 bases). V was trimmed by 5 bases and J by 6 bases, leaving 14 bases between them. Germline CDR1 SGHNT, CDR2 YENEEA. CDR3 length equals 14 residues. CDR3 sequence (DNA): TGTGCCAGCAGCCCCAAGGGGAAACGCAATGAGCAGTTCTTC. The encoded protein is CASSPKGKRNEQFF.

J is TRBJ1-5 and V is TRBV5-1, with unresolved D. V was clipped by 8 bases and J by 9 bases, with 18 bases between them. Germline V CDR1 and CDR2: SGHRS, YFSETQ. CDR3 size: 13 residues. CDR3 in amino acids: CASPDPGSGPQHF. DNA for the CDR3: TGCGCCAGTCCCGACCCTGGGTCGGGGCCCCAGCATTTT.

This chain uses TRBV6-5 with TRBJ1-3; D unresolved. In germline, CDR1 is MNHEY, CDR2 SVGAGI. V gave up 5 bases and J gave up 3 bases, with 11 bases separating them. This CDR3 has 14 amino acids. This CDR3 reads CASSPLMVGNTIYF. The CDR3 DNA sequence: TGTGCCAGCAGTCCACTTATGGTTGGAAACACCATATATTTT.

The genes are TRBV27 and TRBJ2-1, with D tentatively TRBD2 (6 bases). CDR1 and CDR2 from the germline V gene are MNHEY and SMNVEV (reference sequence). This CDR3 spans 13 amino acids. Trimming stripped 4 bases from V and 9 bases from J, with 13 bases between. CDR3 region: CASSSQRRGEQFF. CDR3 nucleotides: TGTGCCAGCAGTTCCCAGCGGCGGGGTGAGCAGTTCTTC.

This rearrangement joins TRBV27 to TRBJ1-1; D may be TRBD1 (5 bases). The CDR3 totals 13 residues. V lost 6 bases and J 8 bases, leaving 16 bases between the germline ends. CDR1 and CDR2 from the germline V gene are MNHEY and SMNVEV (reference sequence). CDR3 loop: CASSLSRGGEAFF. CDR3 nucleotides: TGTGCCAGCAGCCTTTCTCGCGGGGGGGAAGCTTTCTTT.

The chain is built from TRBV7-2 and TRBJ2-7, with 14 bases aligning to TRBD2. There are 16 residues in the CDR3. The V segment lost 4 bases and the J segment 6 bases; nucleotides outside the gene matches: 8. From germline, CDR1 is SGHTA and CDR2 FQGNSA. The CDR3 protein is CASSSGTSGSGTEQYF. In nucleotides, the CDR3 is TGTGCCAGCAGCTCCGGGACTAGCGGGAGTGGAACCGAGCAGTACTTC.

The genes are TRBV7-9 and TRBJ2-3; D might be TRBD1 (6 bases). The germline V gene has CDR1 SEHNR and CDR2 FQNEAQ (reference sequence). The CDR3 is 14 amino acids. The V end lost 8 bases, the J end lost 2 bases, and 14 bases lay between the germline ends. Written as DNA, the CDR3 is TGTGCCAGCGCCCTACAGGGTTTCACAGATACGCAGTATTTT. Protein sequence: CASALQGFTDTQYF. Filled out from reference TRBV7-9 and TRBJ2-3, the complete variable domain reads DTGVSQNPRHKITKRGQNVTFRCDPISEHNRLYWYRQTLGQGPEFLTYFQNEAQLEKSRLLSDRFSAERPKGSFSTLEIQRTEQGDSAMYLCASALQGFTDTQYFGPGTRLTVL.

The V gene is TRBV28, the J gene TRBJ1-1; 8 bases are shared with TRBD1. V trimming: 1 base; J trimming: 3 bases; junction bases outside the gene matches: 1. Germline CDR1 and CDR2: MDHEN and SYDVKM. This CDR3 comprises 14 residues. Here the CDR3 DNA reads TGTGCCAGCAGTTTATTGACAGGGGACACTGAAGCTTTCTTT. Translated, it gives CASSLLTGDTEAFF.

This chain uses TRBV2 with TRBJ2-2; TRBD1 might be the D (5 bases). From germline, CDR1 is SNHLY and CDR2 FYNNEI. Trimming removed 6 bases at V and 6 bases at J, with 5 bases between. The CDR3 length is 11 residues. CDR3 sequence: CASRGAGELFF. The CDR3 nucleotides read TGTGCCAGCAGAGGGGCCGGGGAGCTGTTTTTT.

The chain carries TRBV7-9 and TRBJ2-7; D is possibly TRBD1 (5 bases). This CDR3 contains 16 residues. V was cut by 2 bases and J by 1 base, with 15 bases left in between. Germline V lookup: CDR1 SEHNR, CDR2 FQNEAQ (reference sequence). CDR3 region: CASSLLSTAGSYEQYF. The CDR3 DNA reads TGTGCCAGCAGCTTATTGTCGACAGCCGGGTCCTACGAGCAGTACTTC. The full variable domain, rest sourced from reference TRBV7-9 and TRBJ2-7, is DTGVSQNPRHKITKRGQNVTFRCDPISEHNRLYWYRQTLGQGPEFLTYFQNEAQLEKSRLLSDRFSAERPKGSFSTLEIQRTEQGDSAMYLCASSLLSTAGSYEQYFGPGTRLTVT.

V and J are TRBV18 and TRBJ1-1; TRBD1 matches at 11 bases. In germline, CDR1 is KGHSH, CDR2 LQKENI. With V trimmed by 3 bases and J by 5 bases, 2 bases remained unmatched. The CDR3 covers 14 residues. CDR3 in amino acids: CASSPGDRGTEAFF. The DNA for the CDR3 is TGTGCCAGCTCACCGGGGGACAGGGGGACTGAAGCTTTCTTT.

The chain is built from TRBV5-5 and TRBJ2-1; no firm D call. Looked up from germline, CDR1 is SGHKS and CDR2 is YYEKEE (reference sequence). Trimming removed 2 bases at V and 8 bases at J, with 5 bases between. The CDR3 extends over 11 amino acids. Here the CDR3 DNA reads TGTGCCAGCAGCTTTGTCGATGAGCAGTTCTTC. It yields the protein CASSFVDEQFF.

This clone was counted many times. V usage is TRBV21-1 and J usage is TRBJ2-1; the table's D call of TRBD2 was not tested on the DNA. TRBV21-1 is tagged as a pseudogene. The CDR3 is made up of 9 amino acids. The CDR3 loop is CASSDERFF. In DNA form, the CDR3 reads TGTGCCAGCAGCGATGAGCGGTTCTTC.

V is TRBV3-1 (or the pseudogene TRBV3-2) and J is TRBJ1-1; weak D call: TRBD1 (6 bases). The CDR3 is made up of 14 amino acids. The V end was cut by 0 bases, the J end by 7 bases, with 12 bases between. The germline V gene encodes CDR1 LGHDT and CDR2 YNNKEL (reference sequence). In DNA, the CDR3 is TGTGCCAGCAGCCAAGACGGGGGGCGAAATGAAGCTTTCTTT. This codes for CASSQDGGRNEAFF.

The chain employs TRBV5-4 and TRBJ2-3; maybe TRBD2 (5 bases). The CDR3 runs 13 residues. The germline V gene has CDR1 SGHNT and CDR2 YYREEE (reference sequence). Trimming shortened V by 0 bases and J by 4 bases, and 6 bases separated the two germline ends. The CDR3 is CASSLAGADTQYF. The DNA for the CDR3 is TGTGCCAGCAGCTTGGCCGGGGCAGATACGCAGTATTTT.

This chain links TRBV28 with TRBJ2-7; a weak D match, TRBD2 (7 bases). The CDR3 has 13 residues. The V end was cut by 7 bases, the J end by 2 bases, with 12 bases between. Germline loops: CDR1 MDHEN, CDR2 SYDVKM. The CDR3 loop reads CASKIGGPYEQYF. In DNA form, the CDR3 reads TGTGCCAGCAAGATCGGGGGGCCCTACGAGCAGTACTTC.

In DNA, the CDR3 is TGCAGCGCCGGGCAGGGGGAGAACTATGGCTACACCTTC. It is translated as CSAGQGENYGYTF. This chain connects TRBV29-1 to TRBJ1-2, with 7 bases matching TRBD1. V lost 7 bases to trimming and J lost 2 bases; unmatched junction nucleotides: 7. The CDR3 has 13 residues. The germline CDR1 and CDR2 sequences are SQVTM and ANQGSEA.

The chain has TRBV11-2 and TRBJ2-5; 7 bases line up with TRBD1. Per the germline V gene, CDR1 is SGHAT and CDR2 is FQNNGV. This CDR3 comprises 13 residues. J was trimmed by 2 bases and V by 5 bases; bases with no gene match: 2. The CDR3 DNA sequence: TGTGCCAGCAGCCCGGGACAGCAAGAGACCCAGTACTTC. Translation gives CASSPGQQETQYF.

The chain joins TRBV18 to TRBJ1-2; no clear D gene. CDR3 length equals 13 residues. CDR1 and CDR2 (germline): KGHSH, LQKENI. The V end was cut by 3 bases, the J end by 3 bases, with 8 bases between. CDR3 sequence: CASSPRTDYGYTF. The CDR3 DNA reads as TGTGCCAGCTCACCCCGTACAGACTATGGCTACACCTTC.

The chain joins TRBV12-3 or TRBV12-4 to TRBJ2-5, with TRBD2 matching over 7 bases. J was trimmed by 5 bases and V by 4 bases; bases with no gene match: 4. This CDR3 contains 13 residues. CDR3 nucleotide sequence: TGTGCCAGCAGTTGGGGGGGAGGGGAGACCCAGTACTTC. The encoded protein is CASSWGGGETQYF.